This T cell receptor beta chain is from a study of neurological immune-mediated disorders. As regards this clonotype: The junction shows a germline mismatch at one end, possibly a read error.

CDR3 length: 11 residues. With 10-nucleotide random UMIs included, cDNA was synthesized by 5'RACE. TCRdb independently ran MiXCR on the 5' RACE reads; one entry per CDR3 protein. This sample has 50,000 to 65,000 distinct CDR3 sequences; 3% to 4.5% occur once, and the top ten carry less than 2%. This receptor was obtained from a man aged 30 to 39 with multiple sclerosis. The V and J genes are TRBV12-3 or TRBV12-4 and TRBJ1-5; D unresolved. The sequencing input was PBMCs. The CDR3 nucleotides are TGTGCCAGCAGTTATGAGGAGCCCCAGAATTTT. This translates into CASSYEEPQNF.